The sequence of this T cell receptor beta chain was determined in a study of control samples from healthy donors and cancer patients. The CDR3 runs 15 residues. Trimming took off 0 bases at V and 6 bases at J, with 15 bases between the two ends. CDR1 is SGHKS and CDR2 is YYEKEE in the germline V gene (reference sequence). Generated by immunoSEQ multiplex PCR, the TCRdb table keeps only in-frame clones and is missing some. The table lists under 200,000 clones, around 94% of them singletons. Sequenced: PBMCs. The sequence was collected from a man aged 60 to 75 with colorectal cancer. The chain joins TRBV5-5 to TRBJ1-1, with a weak D call TRBD1 (6 bases). CDR3 loop: CASSLGSYRDPEAFF. CDR3 DNA: TGTGCCAGCAGCTTGGGAAGCTACAGGGATCCTGAAGCTTTCTTT.